One sample yielded the 13 T cell receptor beta chains listed below, sequenced in a study of technical replicates of blood from a few donors (dated by TCRdb to about 2017). The library was made by the immunoSEQ multiplex PCR assay. This is the immuneACCESS table as TCRdb keeps it, with only in-frame sequences that have V and J called. A part of the clones is gone; compared with another copy, unresolved V genes explain less than half, and the rest is unexplained. The sample yields about 64,000 clones; less than 90% were counted once. The ten largest make up around 5% of the sample. The sample consisted of PBMCs. These receptors all stem from a human donor in good health. Some clones in this sample may be carry-over from other donors' samples.

This chain links TRBV4-2 with TRBJ2-7; tentatively, D is TRBD2 (5 bases). Germline V CDR1 and CDR2: LGHNA, YNFKEQ. The CDR3 length is 15 residues. V lost 0 bases to trimming and J lost 3 bases, with 12 bases between them. DNA of the CDR3: TGTGCCAGCAGCCAAGATAAGCGGTTTTACTACGAGCAGTACTTC. Translated, it gives CASSQDKRFYYEQYF.

V gene TRBV29-1 combines with J gene TRBJ1-2, with a tentative D call TRBD1 (5 bases). The CDR3 length is 13 residues. The V and J ends lost 4 bases and 1 base respectively, with 10 bases between them. Germline CDR1 SQVTM, CDR2 ANQGSEA. In DNA form, the CDR3 reads TGCAGCGTTGTAAAGACAGATAACTATGGCTACACCTTC. It translates to CSVVKTDNYGYTF.

This chain uses TRBV9 with TRBJ2-6; 11 bases align to TRBD2. CDR1 is SGDLS and CDR2 is YYNGEE in the germline V gene. The CDR3 has 18 amino acids. V dropped 5 bases and J dropped 2; count of bases not matched to a gene: 9. CDR3 DNA sequence: TGTGCCAGCAGTCCTAGCGGTAGCGGGGGGGCTGGGGCCAACGTCCTGACTTTC. This translates into CASSPSGSGGAGANVLTF.

This chain uses TRBV7-2 with TRBJ1-3; 8 nucleotides align to TRBD1. With 5 bases clipped from V and 0 bases from J, the junction kept 9 bases outside the gene matches. Germline V gene data show CDR1 as SGHTA and CDR2 as FQGNSA. CDR3 length equals 17 residues. The CDR3 region is CASSPAGQAFSGNTIYF. The CDR3 region has the DNA TGTGCCAGCAGCCCAGCGGGACAGGCCTTCTCTGGAAACACCATATATTTT.

DNA of the CDR3: TGTGCCAGCACGGACAGGAGAGACGAGCAGTACTTC. It codes for CASTDRRDEQYF. The chain uses TRBV6-5 and TRBJ2-7, with TRBD1 identical over 7 bases. Germline loops: CDR1 MNHEY, CDR2 SVGAGI. The CDR3 totals 12 residues. The V and J ends lost 7 bases and 5 bases, in that order; junction bases with no gene match: 5.

The chain employs TRBV29-1 and TRBJ2-3, with 7 bases fitting TRBD2. Germline trimming cut 4 bases from V and 1 base from J; bases unmatched to any gene: 8. Germline lookup yields CDR1 SQVTM and CDR2 ANQGSEA. This CDR3 is 15 amino acids long. The DNA of the CDR3 is TGCAGCGTTGTCAAAGCGGGACCCGGCACAGATACGCAGTATTTT. Protein product: CSVVKAGPGTDTQYF.

The chain joins TRBV5-1 to TRBJ2-1, with 7 bases aligning to TRBD1. V trimming: 0 bases; J trimming: 8 bases; junction bases outside the gene matches: 5. Germline CDR1 is SGHRS and CDR2 is YFSETQ. The CDR3 sequence is 14 residues long. The CDR3 is CASSLAGQSYEQFF. DNA for the CDR3: TGCGCCAGCAGCTTGGCGGGACAGTCCTATGAGCAGTTCTTC.

This chain links TRBV25-1 with TRBJ1-6; D may be TRBD1 (5 bases). Trimming took off 6 bases at V and 10 bases at J, with 16 bases between the two ends. The CDR3 sequence is 14 residues long. Germline loops: CDR1 MGHDK, CDR2 SYGVNS. This CDR3 is CASRAGREVSPLHF. CDR3 nucleotides: TGTGCCAGCAGGGCCGGCAGGGAGGTGTCACCCCTCCACTTT. Full variable domain (remainder filled in from reference TRBV25-1 and TRBJ1-6): EADIYQTPRYLVIGTGKKITLECSQTMGHDKMYWYQQDPGMELHLIHYSYGVNSTEKGDLSSESTVSRIRTEHFPLTLESARPSHTSQYLCASRAGREVSPLHFGNGTRLTVT.

This clone was detected once. This sequence joins TRBV25-1 and TRBJ1-4; 9 bases are shared with TRBD1. The length of the CDR3 is 15 residues. The V segment lost 2 bases and the J segment 5 bases; nucleotides outside the gene matches: 3. Germline V gene lookup returns CDR1 MGHDK and CDR2 SYGVNS. CDR3: CASSEHGTGNEKLFF. The DNA for the CDR3 is TGTGCCAGCAGTGAACACGGGACAGGGAATGAAAAACTGTTTTTT.

The chain employs TRBV11-1 and TRBJ2-1, with 10 bases aligning to TRBD2. V dropped 1 base and J dropped 10; count of bases not matched to a gene: 7. Germline V gene data show CDR1 as SGHAT and CDR2 as FQDESV (reference sequence). The CDR3 is 15 amino acids. Here the CDR3 reads CASSLDRLAGEEQFF. The CDR3 nucleotides read TGTGCCAGCAGCTTAGATCGGCTAGCGGGGGAGGAGCAGTTCTTC.

The rearrangement uses TRBV4-2 and TRBJ2-1, with 7 bases identical to TRBD2. Germline trimming cut 3 bases from V and 8 bases from J; bases unmatched to any gene: 10. This CDR3 has 15 amino acids. Germline V gene lookup returns CDR1 LGHNA and CDR2 YNFKEQ. In DNA, the CDR3 is TGTGCCAGCAGCCATATTTTCCGCGGGAGCCATGAGCAGTTCTTC. The encoded protein is CASSHIFRGSHEQFF.

The J gene is TRBJ2-1, the V gene TRBV6-6; tentative D call: TRBD1 (5 bases). The CDR3 loop spans 14 amino acids. Germline lookup yields CDR1 MNHNY and CDR2 SVGAGI (reference sequence). The V end was cut by 4 bases, the J end by 4 bases, with 11 bases between. In DNA form, the CDR3 reads TGTGCCAGCAGTTCCCAAGGGGCGTACAATGAGCAGTTCTTC. Its translation is CASSSQGAYNEQFF.

The chain joins TRBV2 to TRBJ2-7; 8 bases align to TRBD2. CDR1 is SNHLY and CDR2 is FYNNEI in the germline V gene. The CDR3 consists of 17 residues. With 2 bases clipped from V and 2 bases from J, the junction kept 11 bases outside the gene matches. CDR3 sequence (DNA): TGTGCCAGCAGTGAATCAGGACTAGCAGCCGACGCCTACGAGCAGTACTTC. Amino acid sequence: CASSESGLAADAYEQYF.